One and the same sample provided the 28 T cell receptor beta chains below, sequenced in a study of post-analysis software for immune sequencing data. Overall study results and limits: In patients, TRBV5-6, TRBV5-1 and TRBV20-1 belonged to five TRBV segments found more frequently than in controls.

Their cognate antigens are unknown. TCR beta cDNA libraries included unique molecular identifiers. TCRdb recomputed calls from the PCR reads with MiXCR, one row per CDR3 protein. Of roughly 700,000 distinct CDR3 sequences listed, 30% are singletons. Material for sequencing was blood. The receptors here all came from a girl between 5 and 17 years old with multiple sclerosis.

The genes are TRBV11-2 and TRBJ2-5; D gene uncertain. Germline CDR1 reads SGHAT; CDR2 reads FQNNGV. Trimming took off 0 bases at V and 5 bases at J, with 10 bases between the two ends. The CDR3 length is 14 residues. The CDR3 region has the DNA TGTGCCAGCAGCTTAGACCCCCCCTGGGAGACCCAGTACTTC. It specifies CASSLDPPWETQYF.

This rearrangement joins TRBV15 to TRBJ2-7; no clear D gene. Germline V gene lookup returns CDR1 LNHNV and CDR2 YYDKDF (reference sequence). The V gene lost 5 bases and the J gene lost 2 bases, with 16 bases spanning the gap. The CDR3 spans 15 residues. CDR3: CATSATPGFAYEQYF. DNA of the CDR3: TGTGCCACCAGCGCCACTCCGGGCTTCGCCTACGAGCAGTACTTC.

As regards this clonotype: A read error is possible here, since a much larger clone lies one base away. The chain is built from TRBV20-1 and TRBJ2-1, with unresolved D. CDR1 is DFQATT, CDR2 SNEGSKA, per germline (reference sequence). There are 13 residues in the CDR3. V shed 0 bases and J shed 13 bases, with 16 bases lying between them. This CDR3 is CSARDVVERPQFF. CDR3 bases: TGCAGTGCTAGAGATGTTGTGGAGAGACCTCAGTTCTTC.

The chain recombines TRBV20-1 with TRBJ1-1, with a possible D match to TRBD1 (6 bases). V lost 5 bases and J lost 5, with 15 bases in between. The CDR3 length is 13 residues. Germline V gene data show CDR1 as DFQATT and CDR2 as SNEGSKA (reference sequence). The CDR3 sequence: CSAAQGVGTEAFF. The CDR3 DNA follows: TGCAGTGCTGCACAGGGTGTGGGGACTGAAGCTTTCTTT.

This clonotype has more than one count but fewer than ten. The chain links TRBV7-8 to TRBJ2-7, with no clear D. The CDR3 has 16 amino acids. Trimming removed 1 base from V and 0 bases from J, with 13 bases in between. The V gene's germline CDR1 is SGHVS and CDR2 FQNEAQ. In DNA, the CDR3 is TGTGCCAGCAGCTTAGTGTCAACGGTCCTCTCCTACGAGCAGTACTTC. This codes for CASSLVSTVLSYEQYF.

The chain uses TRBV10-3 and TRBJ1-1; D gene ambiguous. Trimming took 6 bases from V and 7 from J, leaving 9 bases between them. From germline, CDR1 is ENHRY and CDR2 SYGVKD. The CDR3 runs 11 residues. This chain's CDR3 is CAIRERNEAFF. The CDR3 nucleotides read TGTGCCATCAGGGAAAGGAATGAAGCTTTCTTT.

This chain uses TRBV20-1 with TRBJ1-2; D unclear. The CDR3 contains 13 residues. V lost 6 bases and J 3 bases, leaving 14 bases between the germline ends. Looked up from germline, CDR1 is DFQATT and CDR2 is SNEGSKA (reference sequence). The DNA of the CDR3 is TGCAGTGCCACCCCGGGCAGCCACTATGGCTACACCTTC. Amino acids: CSATPGSHYGYTF.

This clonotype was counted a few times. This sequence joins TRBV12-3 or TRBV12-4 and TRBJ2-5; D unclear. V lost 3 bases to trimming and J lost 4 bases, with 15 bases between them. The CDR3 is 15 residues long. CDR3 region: CASSFFSEHRETQYF. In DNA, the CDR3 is TGTGCCAGCAGTTTTTTTAGTGAGCACCGAGAGACCCAGTACTTC.

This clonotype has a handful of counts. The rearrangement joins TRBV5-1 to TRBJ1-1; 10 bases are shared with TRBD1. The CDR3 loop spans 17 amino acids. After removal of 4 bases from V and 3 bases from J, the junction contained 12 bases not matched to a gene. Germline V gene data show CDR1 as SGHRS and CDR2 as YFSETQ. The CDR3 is CASSRGQGPGGDTEAFF. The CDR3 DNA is TGCGCCAGCAGCCGGGGACAGGGGCCCGGCGGGGACACTGAAGCTTTCTTT.

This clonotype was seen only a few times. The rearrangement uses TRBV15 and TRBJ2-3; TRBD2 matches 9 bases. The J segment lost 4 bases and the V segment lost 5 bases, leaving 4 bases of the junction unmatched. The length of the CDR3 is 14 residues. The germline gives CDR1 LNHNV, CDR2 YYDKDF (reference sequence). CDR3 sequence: CATSAGGPADTQYF. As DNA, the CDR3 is TGTGCCACCAGCGCGGGGGGGCCCGCAGATACGCAGTATTTT.

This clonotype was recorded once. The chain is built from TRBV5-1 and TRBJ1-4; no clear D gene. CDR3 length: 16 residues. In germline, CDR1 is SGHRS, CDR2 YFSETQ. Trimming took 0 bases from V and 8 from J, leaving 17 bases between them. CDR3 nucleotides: TGCGCCAGCAGCTTGGGGCAGCCCCACCGGAGCGAAAAACTGTTTTTT. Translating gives CASSLGQPHRSEKLFF.

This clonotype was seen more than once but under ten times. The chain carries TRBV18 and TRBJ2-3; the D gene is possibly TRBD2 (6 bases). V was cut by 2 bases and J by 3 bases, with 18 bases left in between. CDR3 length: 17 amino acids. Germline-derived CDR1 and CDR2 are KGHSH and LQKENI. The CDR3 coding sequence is TGTGCCAGCTCACCATCGGCTGCGGGGATTAGGACAGATACGCAGTATTTT. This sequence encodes CASSPSAAGIRTDTQYF.

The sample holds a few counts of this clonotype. The CDR3, as DNA: TGCGCCAGCAGCCAAGATGGAGGGCACAGAGCTTTCTTT. It specifies CASSQDGGHRAFF. The chain combines TRBV4-3 with TRBJ1-1; D is ambiguous. Trimming left V 0 bases short and J 10 bases short, with 12 bases between. CDR3 length equals 13 residues. Per germline, CDR1 LGHNA and CDR2 YSLEER.

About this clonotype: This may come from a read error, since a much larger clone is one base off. The DNA of the CDR3 is TGTGCCAGCAGCTTAGCCCCGGGACAGGGGGGGGATACGCAGTATTTT. This sequence encodes CASSLAPGQGGDTQYF. The chain is built from TRBV7-6 and TRBJ2-3, with TRBD1 matching over 11 bases. V shed 0 bases and J 6 bases; nucleotides not matched to a gene: 5. CDR3 length: 16 amino acids. CDR1 is SGHVS, CDR2 FNYEAQ, per germline.

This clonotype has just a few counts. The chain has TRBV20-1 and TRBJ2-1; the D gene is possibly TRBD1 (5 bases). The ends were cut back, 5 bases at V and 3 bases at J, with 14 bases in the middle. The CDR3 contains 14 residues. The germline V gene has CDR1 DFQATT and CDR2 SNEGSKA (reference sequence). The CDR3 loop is CSAGAGMFYNEQFF. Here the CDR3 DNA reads TGCAGTGCTGGGGCTGGAATGTTCTACAATGAGCAGTTCTTC.

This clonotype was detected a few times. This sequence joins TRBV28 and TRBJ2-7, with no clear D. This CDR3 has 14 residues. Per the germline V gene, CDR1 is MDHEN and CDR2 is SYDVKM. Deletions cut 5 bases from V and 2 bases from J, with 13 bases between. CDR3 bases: TGTGCCAGCAGTCCACCCGCTGTTCCCTACGAGCAGTACTTC. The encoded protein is CASSPPAVPYEQYF.

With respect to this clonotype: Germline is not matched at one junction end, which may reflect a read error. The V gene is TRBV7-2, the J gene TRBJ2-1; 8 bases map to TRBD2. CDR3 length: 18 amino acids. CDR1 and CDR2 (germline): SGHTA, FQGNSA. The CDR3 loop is CAGSLARTGGYLNNEQFF. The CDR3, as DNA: TGTGCCGGCAGCTTAGCGAGGACGGGAGGGTATTTGAACAATGAGCAGTTCTTC.

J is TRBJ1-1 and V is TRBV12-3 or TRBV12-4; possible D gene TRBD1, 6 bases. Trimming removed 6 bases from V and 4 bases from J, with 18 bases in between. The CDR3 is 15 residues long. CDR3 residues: CASSLPGRGGTEAFF. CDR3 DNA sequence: TGTGCCAGCAGCCTCCCGGGACGAGGGGGCACTGAAGCTTTCTTT.

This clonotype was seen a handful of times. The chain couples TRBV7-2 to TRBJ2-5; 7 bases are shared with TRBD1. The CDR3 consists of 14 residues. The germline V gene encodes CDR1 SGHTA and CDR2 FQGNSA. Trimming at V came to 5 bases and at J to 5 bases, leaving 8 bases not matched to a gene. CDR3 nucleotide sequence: TGTGCCAGCAGCCCCGGACAGGCGGCGGAGACCCAGTACTTC. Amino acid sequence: CASSPGQAAETQYF.

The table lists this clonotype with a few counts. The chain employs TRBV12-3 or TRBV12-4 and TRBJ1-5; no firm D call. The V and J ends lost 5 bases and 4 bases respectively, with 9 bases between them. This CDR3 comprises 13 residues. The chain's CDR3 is CASSAFKNQPQHF. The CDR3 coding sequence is TGTGCCAGCAGTGCCTTCAAAAATCAGCCCCAGCATTTT.

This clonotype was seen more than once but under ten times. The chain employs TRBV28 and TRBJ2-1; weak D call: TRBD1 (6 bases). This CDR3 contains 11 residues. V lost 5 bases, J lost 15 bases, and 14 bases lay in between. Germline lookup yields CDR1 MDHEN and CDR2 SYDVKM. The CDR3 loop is CASSIDRSRFF. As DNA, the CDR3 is TGTGCCAGCAGTATAGACAGGAGCCGGTTCTTC.

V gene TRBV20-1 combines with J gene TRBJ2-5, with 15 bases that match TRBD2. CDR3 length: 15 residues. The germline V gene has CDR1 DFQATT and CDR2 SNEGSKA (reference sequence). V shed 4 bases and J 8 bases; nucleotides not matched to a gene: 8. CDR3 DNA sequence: TGCAGTGCTACCCGGACTAGCGGGAGGGGTGGAACCCAGTACTTC. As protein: CSATRTSGRGGTQYF.

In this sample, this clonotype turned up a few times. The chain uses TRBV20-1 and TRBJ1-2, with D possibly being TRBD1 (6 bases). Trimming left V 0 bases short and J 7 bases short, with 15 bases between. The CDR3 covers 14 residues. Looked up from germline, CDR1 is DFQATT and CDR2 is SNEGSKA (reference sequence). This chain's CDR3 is CSARDSRGVLGYTF. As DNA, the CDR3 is TGCAGTGCTAGAGACTCAAGGGGGGTTCTTGGCTACACCTTC.

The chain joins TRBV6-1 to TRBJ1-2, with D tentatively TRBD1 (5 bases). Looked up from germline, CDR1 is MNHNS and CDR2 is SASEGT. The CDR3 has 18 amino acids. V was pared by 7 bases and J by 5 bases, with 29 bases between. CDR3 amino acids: CASIRIGSGLSPPYGYTF. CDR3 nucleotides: TGTGCCAGCATTCGGATCGGTTCGGGGCTCAGTCCCCCGTATGGCTACACCTTC.

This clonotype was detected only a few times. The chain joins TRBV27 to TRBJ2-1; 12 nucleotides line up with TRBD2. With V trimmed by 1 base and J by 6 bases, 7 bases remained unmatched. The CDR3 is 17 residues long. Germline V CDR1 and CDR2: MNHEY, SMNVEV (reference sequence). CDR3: CASSLWASGRAGNEQFF. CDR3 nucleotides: TGTGCCAGCAGTTTATGGGCTAGCGGGAGGGCCGGCAATGAGCAGTTCTTC.

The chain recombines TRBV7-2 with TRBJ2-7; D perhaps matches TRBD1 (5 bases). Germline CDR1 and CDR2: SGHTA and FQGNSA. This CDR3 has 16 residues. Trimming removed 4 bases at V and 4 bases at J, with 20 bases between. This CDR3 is CASSSRPGRAGYEQYF. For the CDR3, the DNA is TGTGCCAGCAGCTCGAGGCCTGGCAGGGCAGGGTACGAGCAGTACTTC.

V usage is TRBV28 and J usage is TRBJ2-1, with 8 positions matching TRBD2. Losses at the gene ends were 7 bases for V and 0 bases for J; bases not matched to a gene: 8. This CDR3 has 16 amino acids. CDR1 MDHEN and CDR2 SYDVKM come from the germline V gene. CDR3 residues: CASTYLSGSSYNEQFF. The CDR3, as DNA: TGTGCCAGCACTTATTTGAGCGGGAGCTCCTACAATGAGCAGTTCTTC.

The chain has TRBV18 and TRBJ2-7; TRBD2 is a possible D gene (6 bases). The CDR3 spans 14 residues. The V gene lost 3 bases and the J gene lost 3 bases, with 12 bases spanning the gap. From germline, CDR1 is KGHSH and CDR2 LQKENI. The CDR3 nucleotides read TGTGCCAGCTCACCGGGACTCGGGGACTACGAGCAGTACTTC. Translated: CASSPGLGDYEQYF.